A selection of T cell receptor beta chains follows, all from one sample in a study of T cell responses to AZD1222 COVID-19 vaccine. Measured with immunoSEQ multiplex PCR; TCRdb has only the in-frame clones, and not every one. In the table there are approximately 140,000 clones, roughly 90% of which are singletons. This material consisted of peripheral blood, taken on day 0 of AZD1222 vaccination. The receptor source for this set is an adult in good health. Both conserved end residues are part of each CDR3. A D gene is named only where the DNA matches it firmly. Clone size is given for some rows only: seen once, a few or many times, or a class if the clone is expanded.

CDR3 protein | CDR3 DNA | D gene | CDR3 length | J gene | V gene | clone size
CASSLGWDTGELFF | TGCGCCAGCAGCTTGGGTTGGGACACCGGGGAGCTGTTTTTT | NA | 14 | TRBJ2-2 | TRBV5-1 | NA
CASSTGTGVAGYTF | TGTGCCAGCAGCACCGGGACAGGGGTTGCTGGCTACACCTTC | TRBD1 | 14 | TRBJ1-2 | TRBV28 | NA
CASSQEAGGSYNEQFF | TGCGCCAGCAGCCAAGAGGCGGGAGGCTCCTACAATGAGCAGTTCTTC | TRBD2 | 16 | TRBJ2-1 | TRBV4-3 | NA
CASSLTGGSLYEQYF | TGTGCCAGCAGCTTAACGGGGGGGTCCTTGTACGAGCAGTACTTC | TRBD2 | 15 | TRBJ2-7 | TRBV7-3 | NA
CASSVVRRAGSPLHF | TGTGCCAGCAGCGTAGTGAGAAGGGCAGGATCACCCCTCCACTTT | NA | 15 | TRBJ1-6 | TRBV9 | NA
CASSRRTGTPNEKLFF | TGTGCCAGTAGTCGACGGACAGGGACACCTAATGAAAAACTGTTTTTT | TRBD1 | 16 | TRBJ1-4 | TRBV19 | NA
CASSLQDRFSYEQYF | TGTGCCAGCAGCCTTCAGGACAGGTTTAGCTACGAGCAGTACTTC | TRBD1 | 15 | TRBJ2-7 | TRBV11-2 | NA
CASSLGDRANYGYTF | TGTGCCAGCAGCTTGGGGGACAGGGCTAACTATGGCTACACCTTC | TRBD1 | 15 | TRBJ1-2 | TRBV5-6 | once
CASSLGTEGGTQYF | TGCGCCAGCAGCTTGGGGACCGAGGGGGGGACCCAGTACTTC | NA | 14 | TRBJ2-5 | TRBV5-1 | NA
CSVNPGTGSEKLFF | TGCAGCGTTAATCCCGGGACAGGGAGCGAAAAACTGTTTTTT | TRBD1 | 14 | TRBJ1-4 | TRBV29-1 | NA
CASSVRGESTEAFF | TGTGCCAGCAGCGTCCGGGGGGAAAGCACTGAAGCTTTCTTT | NA | 14 | TRBJ1-1 | TRBV9 | NA
CASSEEQGAGAFF | TGTGCCAGCAGTGAAGAACAGGGCGCTGGAGCTTTCTTT | NA | 13 | TRBJ1-1 | TRBV6-1 | NA
CASQGGSGNTIYF | TGTGCCTCACAAGGGGGGTCTGGAAACACCATATATTTT | NA | 13 | TRBJ1-3 | TRBV7-2 | NA
CASSPLRDSSYNEQFF | TGTGCCAGCTCACCACTGCGGGACAGTTCCTACAATGAGCAGTTCTTC | NA | 16 | TRBJ2-1 | TRBV18 | NA
CASSANPAGGAFF | TGTGCCAGCAGCGCGAACCCCGCGGGGGGGGCTTTCTTT | NA | 13 | TRBJ1-1 | TRBV9 | NA
CASSEPVGTGFSGYTF | TGCGCCAGCAGTGAGCCCGTCGGGACAGGGTTCTCTGGCTACACCTTC | TRBD1 | 16 | TRBJ1-2 | TRBV10-2 | NA
CASSFGLSYEQYF | TGTGCCAGCAGTTTCGGGCTCTCCTACGAGCAGTACTTC | NA | 13 | TRBJ2-7 | TRBV5-6 | NA
CASSIQGAGNQPQHF | TGTGCCAGCAGCATACAGGGGGCAGGCAATCAGCCCCAGCATTTT | TRBD1 | 15 | TRBJ1-5 | TRBV5-5 | NA
CASSLPRTSGGVSYNEQFF | TGTGCCAGCAGCTTACCTCGGACTAGCGGGGGGGTCTCCTACAATGAGCAGTTCTTC | TRBD2 | 19 | TRBJ2-1 | TRBV7-6 | NA
CASSYGRTITGSEAFF | TGTGCCAGCAGTTACGGTAGGACGATTACGGGGAGCGAAGCTTTCTTT | NA | 16 | TRBJ1-1 | TRBV6-2/TRBV6-3 | NA
CASSRGLELSEQFF | TGTGCCAGCAGTAGGGGACTGGAGCTTAGTGAGCAGTTCTTC | NA | 14 | TRBJ2-1 | TRBV6-2/TRBV6-3 | NA
CASSRGTGDASPLHF | TGTGCCAGTAGTAGGGGGACAGGGGACGCTTCACCCCTCCACTTT | TRBD1 | 15 | TRBJ1-6 | TRBV19 | NA
CASSQDILRSPLHF | TGTGCCAGCAGCCAGGACATTCTAAGGTCACCCCTCCACTTT | NA | 14 | TRBJ1-6 | TRBV5-4 | NA
CASSRAGLETQYF | TGTGCCAGCTCCCGGGCTGGTCTGGAGACCCAGTACTTC | NA | 13 | TRBJ2-5 | TRBV18 | NA
CASSIDVAGTNSPLHF | TGTGCCAGTAGTATAGATGTAGCGGGAACTAATTCACCCCTCCACTTT | NA | 16 | TRBJ1-6 | TRBV19 | NA
CSVDSNYGYTF | TGCAGCGTGGACAGCAACTATGGCTACACCTTC | NA | 11 | TRBJ1-2 | TRBV29-1 | NA
CASSELAGPQHF | TGTGCCAGCAGTGAACTGGCGGGCCCCCAGCATTTT | NA | 12 | TRBJ1-5 | TRBV6-1 | NA
CASSLDRGSGELFF | TGTGCCAGCAGCCTGGATAGGGGGAGCGGGGAGCTGTTTTTT | NA | 14 | TRBJ2-2 | TRBV5-6 | NA
CATSALLGGLAGGETQYF | TGTGCCACCAGCGCCCTCCTCGGGGGACTAGCGGGAGGGGAGACCCAGTACTTC | TRBD2 | 18 | TRBJ2-5 | TRBV15 | once
CAASFRDLGPSSNQPQHF | TGTGCCGCTTCCTTCCGGGACTTAGGGCCTTCTAGCAATCAGCCCCAGCATTTT | NA | 18 | TRBJ1-5 | TRBV15 | NA
CASSYLSPGLTPYNEQFF | TGCGCCAGCAGCTACCTTTCGCCGGGACTTACTCCCTACAATGAGCAGTTCTTC | NA | 18 | TRBJ2-1 | TRBV4-1 | NA
CASSLDWALSGYTF | TGTGCCAGCAGCTTAGACTGGGCATTGAGCGGCTACACCTTC | NA | 14 | TRBJ1-2 | TRBV11-2 | NA
CASRGTGAFEQYF | TGTGCCAGCAGGGGGACAGGGGCTTTCGAGCAGTACTTC | TRBD1 | 13 | TRBJ2-7 | TRBV2 | once
CASSLVRGRSYEQYF | TGTGCCAGCAGCTTAGTTCGCGGGAGATCCTACGAGCAGTACTTC | TRBD2 | 15 | TRBJ2-7 | TRBV11-2 | NA
CASSALTAPANNEQFF | TGTGCCAGCAGCGCTCTAACAGCACCGGCAAACAATGAGCAGTTCTTC | NA | 16 | TRBJ2-1 | TRBV9 | NA
CASSLGDPYEQYF | TGTGCCAGCAGCTTGGGGGATCCCTACGAGCAGTACTTC | NA | 13 | TRBJ2-7 | TRBV5-4 | few
CAISESPSGKGEQFF | TGTGCCATCAGTGAGTCGCCTAGCGGCAAAGGGGAGCAGTTCTTC | TRBD2 | 15 | TRBJ2-1 | TRBV10-3 | NA
CASSPTGRETQYF | TGCGCCAGCAGCCCAACAGGGAGGGAGACCCAGTACTTC | NA | 13 | TRBJ2-5 | TRBV5-1 | NA
CASKGASRETQYF | TGTGCCAGCAAAGGAGCTAGCAGAGAGACCCAGTACTTC | NA | 13 | TRBJ2-5 | TRBV2 | NA
CAISETFQETQYF | TGTGCCATCAGTGAGACCTTCCAAGAGACCCAGTACTTC | NA | 13 | TRBJ2-5 | TRBV10-3 | NA
CASSSGRDSRYNEQFF | TGTGCCAGCAGTTCGGGGCGGGACAGCCGCTACAATGAGCAGTTCTTC | NA | 16 | TRBJ2-1 | TRBV28 | NA
CASSQEEAELNTGELFF | TGTGCCAGCAGCCAAGAGGAGGCAGAACTGAACACCGGGGAGCTGTTTTTT | NA | 17 | TRBJ2-2 | TRBV4-2 | NA
CASSLAQGGGTEAFF | TGTGCCAGCAGCTTAGCGCAAGGGGGCGGCACTGAAGCTTTCTTT | TRBD1 | 15 | TRBJ1-1 | TRBV7-2 | NA
CASSPGRLAGGKNIQYF | TGTGCCAGCAGCCCAGGAAGGCTAGCGGGGGGGAAAAACATTCAGTACTTC | TRBD2 | 17 | TRBJ2-4 | TRBV7-9 | medium-sized